This T cell receptor (beta chain) was profiled in a study of blood T cell repertoires in COVID-19. The table lists this clone with a count of one. V trimming: 3 bases; J trimming: 6 bases; junction bases outside the gene matches: 9. CDR3 length: 16 amino acids. From germline, CDR1 is MNHEY and CDR2 SMNVEV (reference sequence). Per the study methods: Reference gene primer amplification in the assay estimated nucleated cell counts. Generated by immunoSEQ multiplex PCR, the TCRdb table keeps only in-frame clones and is missing some. The V and J calls and clone size were taken over from that table, and D and trimming were inferred from the DNA. The top ten hold around 8.2% of the sample, which has 150,000 or so clones, 86% seen once.

This TCR derives from a man aged 60 to 75 with acute or convalescent COVID-19. The sequenced material came from peripheral blood. V is TRBV27 and J is TRBJ1-5; 9 bases are a match to TRBD1. The CDR3 region is CASSFLGTGTSQPQHF. The CDR3 nucleotides are TGTGCCAGCAGTTTCCTCGGGACAGGGACGTCTCAGCCCCAGCATTTT.